This is a list of T cell receptor beta chains from one sample in a study of cytomegalovirus exposure and HLA in healthy donors. Using immunoSEQ multiplex PCR, the repertoire was profiled, and TCRdb retains in-frame clones only, with some absent. The sample lists about 190,000 clones, roughly four fifths occurring once. The specimen was PBMCs. These receptors were taken from a woman in her thirties in good health and CMV-seropositive. CDR3s include the opening cysteine and the closing phenylalanine or tryptophan. D genes are given only for firm matches. The size entry is marked missing in some rows and otherwise reads once, few, many or a size class.

j_call	d_call	v_call	clone_size	cdr3_aa	cdr3_nt
TRBJ2-7	TRBD2	TRBV29-1	-	CSVELAGSSYEQYF	TGCAGCGTTGAGCTAGCGGGGAGCTCCTACGAGCAGTACTTC
TRBJ2-1	-	TRBV6-1	-	CASSRGTEQFF	TGTGCCAGCAGCCGCGGGACTGAGCAGTTCTTC
TRBJ2-3	-	TRBV5-5	-	CASRFITGRTDTQYF	TGTGCCAGCAGGTTCATAACAGGACGCACAGATACGCAGTATTTT
TRBJ2-7	TRBD1	TRBV6-1	-	CASSRDRDYEQYF	TGTGCCAGCAGTCGGGACAGGGATTACGAGCAGTACTTC
TRBJ2-6	-	TRBV19	-	CASSTRGGANVLTF	TGTGCCAGTAGTACCCGAGGGGGGGCCAACGTCCTGACTTTC
TRBJ2-1	TRBD2	TRBV5-1	-	CASRPLAGEGNEQFF	TGCGCCAGCAGGCCTCTAGCGGGAGAAGGCAATGAGCAGTTCTTC
TRBJ1-5	-	TRBV28	-	CASSPGMGNQPQHF	TGTGCCAGCAGCCCAGGTATGGGCAATCAGCCCCAGCATTTT
TRBJ2-7	TRBD2	TRBV27	-	CASRTSGKRYEQYF	TGTGCCAGCAGAACTAGCGGGAAGAGATACGAGCAGTACTTC
TRBJ2-5	TRBD2	TRBV7-6	-	CASRLLAGGEETQYF	TGTGCCAGCAGATTACTAGCGGGAGGGGAGGAGACCCAGTACTTC
TRBJ1-3	-	TRBV27	-	CASSVTGNSGNTIYF	TGTGCCAGCAGTGTCACAGGGAACTCTGGAAACACCATATATTTT
TRBJ2-7	TRBD2	TRBV28	-	CASSYGGSHWYEQYF	TGTGCCAGCAGTTATGGCGGGAGTCATTGGTACGAGCAGTACTTC
TRBJ2-2	-	TRBV5-1	-	CASSLAQGPLRELFF	TGCGCCAGCAGCTTGGCGCAGGGGCCCCTTCGGGAGCTGTTTTTT
TRBJ1-5	-	TRBV5-5	-	CASSRRRDDNQPQHF	TGTGCCAGCAGCCGCCGGAGGGACGACAATCAGCCCCAGCATTTT
TRBJ2-5	TRBD1	TRBV7-9	-	CASSFHPDRAFQETQYF	TGTGCCAGCAGCTTCCATCCGGACAGGGCCTTCCAAGAGACCCAGTACTTC
TRBJ2-7	TRBD1	TRBV19	-	CASSMGTGPYEQYF	TGTGCCAGTAGTATGGGGACAGGTCCCTACGAGCAGTACTTC
TRBJ2-1	TRBD2	TRBV7-6	-	CASSDRLAAYNEQFF	TGTGCCAGCAGCGATAGACTAGCGGCTTACAATGAGCAGTTCTTC
TRBJ2-3	TRBD1	TRBV29-1	-	CSVTGTVGTDTQYF	TGCAGCGTAACCGGGACAGTCGGCACAGATACGCAGTATTTT
TRBJ2-7	-	TRBV27	-	CASSLKLASEQYF	TGTGCCAGCAGTTTAAAGCTAGCCTCCGAGCAGTACTTC
TRBJ2-5	TRBD1	TRBV27	-	CATASQGRLYQETQYF	TGTGCCACCGCTTCACAGGGGCGACTGTACCAAGAGACCCAGTACTTC
TRBJ2-7	TRBD2	TRBV4-2	few	CASSPWASGGTYEQYF	TGTGCCAGCAGCCCCTGGGCCTCGGGAGGAACCTACGAGCAGTACTTC
TRBJ1-1	-	TRBV7-6	-	CASSPNRDHTEAFF	TGTGCCAGCAGCCCAAACAGGGATCACACTGAAGCTTTCTTT
TRBJ2-4	-	TRBV2	-	CASSAGELYF	TGTGCCAGCAGTGCCGGAGAATTGTACTTC
TRBJ2-5	-	TRBV11-1	-	CASSFNSETQYF	TGTGCCAGCAGCTTTAACAGCGAGACCCAGTACTTC
TRBJ2-3	TRBD2	TRBV5-1	-	CASSAGSGRIADTQYF	TGCGCCAGCAGCGCAGGGAGCGGGAGAATCGCAGATACGCAGTATTTT
TRBJ2-1	-	TRBV2	-	CASSDRGNELREQFF	TGTGCCAGCAGTGATAGGGGAAATGAACTAAGGGAGCAGTTCTTC
TRBJ2-2	-	TRBV18	-	CASSPIGGTGELFF	TGTGCCAGCTCACCAATTGGAGGCACCGGGGAGCTGTTTTTT
TRBJ2-3	-	TRBV5-6	-	CASSSQGLLGTDTQYF	TGTGCCAGCAGCTCTCAGGGGCTTTTAGGCACAGATACGCAGTATTTT
TRBJ2-5	-	TRBV5-7	few	CASSLAQGLKTQYF	TGTGCCAGCAGCTTGGCACAGGGACTAAAGACCCAGTACTTC
TRBJ2-7	TRBD1	TRBV15	few	CATSRNRGLAYEQYF	TGTGCCACCAGCAGGAACAGGGGTCTGGCCTACGAGCAGTACTTC
TRBJ1-1	-	TRBV5-1	few	CASSLGQVTEAFF	TGCGCCAGCAGCTTGGGACAGGTTACTGAAGCTTTCTTT
TRBJ2-2	TRBD2	TRBV7-9	-	CASSPRTSGNTGELFF	TGTGCCAGCAGCCCGAGGACTAGCGGTAACACCGGGGAGCTGTTTTTT
TRBJ2-6	TRBD1	TRBV15	-	CATTFTGTATSGANVLTF	TGTGCCACTACTTTTACCGGGACAGCAACGTCTGGGGCCAACGTCCTGACTTTC
TRBJ2-7	-	TRBV19	few	CATGTSRYEQYF	TGTGCCACCGGGACTTCCCGTTACGAGCAGTACTTC
TRBJ2-7	TRBD2	TRBV28	-	CASSKRGPGGYEQYF	TGTGCCAGCAGTAAGAGAGGTCCGGGGGGCTACGAGCAGTACTTC
TRBJ2-3	-	TRBV19	few	CASSISTSTDTQYF	TGTGCCAGTAGTATCAGTACCTCCACAGATACGCAGTATTTT
TRBJ1-4	-	TRBV2	-	CAHTPPGTEKLFF	TGTGCCCACACCCCCCCGGGAACGGAAAAACTGTTTTTT
TRBJ2-7	TRBD2	TRBV6-1	-	CASSESAGGPYEQYF	TGTGCCAGCAGTGAGTCAGCGGGGGGGCCCTACGAGCAGTACTTC
TRBJ1-1	-	TRBV7-9	-	CSSQGRNTEAFF	TGTTCCTCCCAGGGTAGGAACACTGAAGCTTTCTTT
TRBJ2-7	-	TRBV2	few	CASSENAATTYEQYF	TGTGCCAGCAGTGAAAATGCGGCCACCACCTACGAGCAGTACTTC
TRBJ2-1	TRBD2	TRBV15	-	CATSRDLQREGTEQFF	TGTGCCACCAGCAGAGATCTCCAGCGGGAGGGTACTGAGCAGTTCTTC
TRBJ2-7	-	TRBV5-1	-	CASSLATGSYEQYF	TGCGCCAGCAGCTTGGCGACAGGATCCTACGAGCAGTACTTC
TRBJ2-1	-	TRBV18	once	CASSPTDSYNEQFF	TGTGCCAGCTCACCCACGGACAGTTACAATGAGCAGTTCTTC
TRBJ1-5	-	TRBV6-1	-	CAGGDERNNQPQHF	TGTGCCGGAGGAGATGAACGGAACAATCAGCCCCAGCATTTT
TRBJ2-5	-	TRBV5-6	medium-sized	CASSLGRGSDRFLGTQYF	TGTGCCAGCAGCTTAGGTCGCGGCTCGGATCGCTTCCTAGGGACCCAGTACTTC
TRBJ2-1	TRBD1	TRBV28	-	CASSRAGTAQFF	TGTGCCAGCAGTCGAGCCGGGACAGCACAGTTCTTC
TRBJ2-5	-	TRBV7-2	-	CASGLELVQETQYF	TGTGCCAGCGGCTTAGAACTAGTACAAGAGACCCAGTACTTC
TRBJ2-1	-	TRBV12-2	-	CASRLALLKGLEGNEQFF	TGTGCAAGTCGCTTAGCGCTTTTGAAGGGACTCGAAGGGAATGAGCAGTTCTTC
TRBJ2-7	-	TRBV28	-	CASSFRYEQYF	TGTGCCAGCAGTTTTCGCTACGAGCAGTACTTC
TRBJ2-7	-	TRBV2	-	CASSEGLGRGEQYF	TGTGCCAGCAGTGAAGGGTTAGGGAGAGGCGAGCAGTACTTC
TRBJ1-2	TRBD1	TRBV7-6	once	CASSPPPGTGLGYTF	TGTGCCAGCAGCCCCCCCCCGGGGACAGGGTTGGGCTACACCTTC
TRBJ2-7	-	TRBV27	-	CASRTTGFGEQYF	TGTGCCAGCAGGACCACAGGGTTTGGCGAGCAGTACTTC
TRBJ2-7	-	TRBV10-1	-	CASLGAPDGSYEQYF	TGCGCCAGTTTGGGGGCCCCCGACGGCTCCTACGAGCAGTACTTC
TRBJ2-3	-	TRBV29-1	-	CSVEETKPDTQYF	TGCAGCGTTGAAGAAACTAAGCCCGATACGCAGTATTTT
TRBJ2-2	TRBD2	TRBV2	-	CASSPGTSGRALFSGELFF	TGTGCCAGCAGTCCCGGGACTAGCGGGAGGGCCCTCTTTAGCGGGGAGCTGTTTTTT